This T cell receptor beta chain was found in a study of HIV-infected patients and healthy controls. For this clonotype: The antigen is unknown. Being one base from a much bigger clone, this may be a read error.

Study outcomes and limitations: HIV-infected patients and controls differed significantly in mean usage of eight alpha and eight beta V genes.

Reverse transcription used around 540 ng RNA and constant-region primers for alpha and beta. Each of the alpha and beta chains got its own library through chain-specific third strand synthesis with indices. MiXCR, applied by TCRdb to the 5' RACE reads, yields one record per CDR3 protein. The repertoire holds around 19,000 distinct CDR3 sequences, with roughly 8.2% as singletons. The repertoire came from unfractionated whole blood and reflected all unsorted peripheral T cells. V lost 4 bases and J 5 bases, leaving 15 bases between the germline ends. This CDR3 is built from 15 residues. CDR1 is SEHNR, CDR2 FQNEAQ, per germline (reference sequence).

Source material: blood. The source is an adult in good health. The V gene is TRBV7-9, the J gene TRBJ1-5, with D unclear. CDR3 amino acids: CASSSDPGPYQPQHF. The DNA of the CDR3 is TGTGCCAGCAGCTCCGATCCGGGCCCATATCAGCCCCAGCATTTT.